The sequence of this T cell receptor beta chain was determined in a study of T cell changes during pregnancy in multiple sclerosis. Per the germline V gene, CDR1 is WNHNN and CDR2 is SYGVQD (reference sequence). The CDR3 contains 14 residues. V gave up 7 bases and J gave up 0 bases, with 12 bases separating them. Generated by immunoSEQ multiplex PCR, the TCRdb table keeps only in-frame clones and is missing some. The table has some 38,000 clones, around 93% seen once. The sequenced sample was CD4+ T cells from peripheral blood mononuclear cells, obtained in the second trimester of pregnancy. The chain carries TRBV10-1 and TRBJ1-1; D not resolved. The clonotype originates from a female donor with multiple sclerosis, enrolled in a pregnancy study. The chain's CDR3 is CASTGEKLNTEAFF. The CDR3 bases are TGCGCCAGCACCGGGGAGAAGTTGAACACTGAAGCTTTCTTT.